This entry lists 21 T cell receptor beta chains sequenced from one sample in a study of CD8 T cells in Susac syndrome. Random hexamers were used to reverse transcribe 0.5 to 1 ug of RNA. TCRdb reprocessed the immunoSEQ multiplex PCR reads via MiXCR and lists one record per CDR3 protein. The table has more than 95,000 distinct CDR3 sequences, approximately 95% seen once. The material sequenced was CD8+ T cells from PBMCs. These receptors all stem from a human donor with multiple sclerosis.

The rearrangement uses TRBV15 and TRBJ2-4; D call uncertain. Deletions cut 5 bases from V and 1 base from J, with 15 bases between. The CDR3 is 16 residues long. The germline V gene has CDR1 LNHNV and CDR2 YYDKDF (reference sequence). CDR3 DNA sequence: TGTGCCACCAGCCCCCGAGGCAGTTCTGCCAAAAACATTCAGTACTTC. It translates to CATSPRGSSAKNIQYF.

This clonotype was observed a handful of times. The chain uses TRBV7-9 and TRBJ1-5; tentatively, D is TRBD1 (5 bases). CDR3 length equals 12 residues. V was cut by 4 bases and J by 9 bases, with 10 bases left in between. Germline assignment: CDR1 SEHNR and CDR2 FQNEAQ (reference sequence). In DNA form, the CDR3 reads TGTGCCAGCAGCTCCGGGGGGGGGCCCCAGCATTTT. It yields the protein CASSSGGGPQHF. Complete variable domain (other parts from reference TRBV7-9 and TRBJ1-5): DTGVSQNPRHKITKRGQNVTFRCDPISEHNRLYWYRQTLGQGPEFLTYFQNEAQLEKSRLLSDRFSAERPKGSFSTLEIQRTEQGDSAMYLCASSSGGGPQHFGDGTRLSIL.

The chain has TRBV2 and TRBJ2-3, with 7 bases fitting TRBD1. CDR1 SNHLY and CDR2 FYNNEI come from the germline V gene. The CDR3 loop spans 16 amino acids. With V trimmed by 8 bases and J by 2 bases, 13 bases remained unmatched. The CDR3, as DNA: TGTGCCAGCCAGGTACTCCGGGACAGCGTCACAGATACGCAGTATTTT. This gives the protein CASQVLRDSVTDTQYF.

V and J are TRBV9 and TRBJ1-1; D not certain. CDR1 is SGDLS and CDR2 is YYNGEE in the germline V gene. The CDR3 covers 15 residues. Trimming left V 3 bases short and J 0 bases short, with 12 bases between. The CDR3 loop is CASSAGTAMNTEAFF. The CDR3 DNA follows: TGTGCCAGCAGCGCAGGTACGGCGATGAACACTGAAGCTTTCTTT.

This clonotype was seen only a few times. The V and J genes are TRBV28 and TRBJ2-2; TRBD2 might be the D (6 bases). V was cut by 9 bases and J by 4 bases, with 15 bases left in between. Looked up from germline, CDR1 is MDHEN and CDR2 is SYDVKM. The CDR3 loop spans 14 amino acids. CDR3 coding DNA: TGTGCCAGTAACGGTGTGGAGGGCACCGGGGAGCTGTTTTTT. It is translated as CASNGVEGTGELFF. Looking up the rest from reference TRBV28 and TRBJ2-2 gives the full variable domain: DVKVTQSSRYLVKRTGEKVFLECVQDMDHENMFWYRQDPGLGLRLIYFSYDVKMKEKGDIPEGYSVSREKKERFSLILESASTNQTSMYLCASNGVEGTGELFFGEGSRLTVL.

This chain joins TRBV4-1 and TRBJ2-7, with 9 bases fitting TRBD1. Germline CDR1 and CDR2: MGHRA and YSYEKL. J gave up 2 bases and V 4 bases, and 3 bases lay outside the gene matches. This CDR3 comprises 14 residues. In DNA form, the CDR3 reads TGCGCCAGCAGCCTGACAGGGGGGACCTACGAGCAGTACTTC. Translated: CASSLTGGTYEQYF.

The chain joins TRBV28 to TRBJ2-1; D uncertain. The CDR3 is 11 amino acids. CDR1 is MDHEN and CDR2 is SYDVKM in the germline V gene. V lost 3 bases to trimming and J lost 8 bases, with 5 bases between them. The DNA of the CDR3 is TGTGCCAGCAGTTTTTCCCATGAGCAGTTCTTC. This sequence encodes CASSFSHEQFF.

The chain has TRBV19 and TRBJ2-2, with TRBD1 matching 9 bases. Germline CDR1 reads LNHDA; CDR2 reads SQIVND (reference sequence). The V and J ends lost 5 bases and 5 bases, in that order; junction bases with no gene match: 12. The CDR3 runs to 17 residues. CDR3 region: CASSARPGTGITGELFF. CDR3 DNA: TGTGCCAGTAGTGCCAGGCCGGGGACAGGGATTACCGGGGAGCTGTTTTTT.

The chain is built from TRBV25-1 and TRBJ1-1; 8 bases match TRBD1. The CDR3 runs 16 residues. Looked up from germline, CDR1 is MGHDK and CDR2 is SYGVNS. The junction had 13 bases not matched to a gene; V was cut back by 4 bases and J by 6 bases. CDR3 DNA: TGTGCCAGCAGTGGTGCAGGGGGCGGGTTTGGCTCTGAAGCTTTCTTT. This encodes CASSGAGGGFGSEAFF. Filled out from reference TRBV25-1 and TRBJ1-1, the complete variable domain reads EADIYQTPRYLVIGTGKKITLECSQTMGHDKMYWYQQDPGMELHLIHYSYGVNSTEKGDLSSESTVSRIRTEHFPLTLESARPSHTSQYLCASSGAGGGFGSEAFFGQGTRLTVV.

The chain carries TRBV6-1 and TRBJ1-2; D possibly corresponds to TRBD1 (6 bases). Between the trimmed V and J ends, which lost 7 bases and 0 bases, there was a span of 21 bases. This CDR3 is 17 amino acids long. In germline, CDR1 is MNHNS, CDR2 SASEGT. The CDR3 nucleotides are TGTGCCAGCATCCCTTTGAGGACAGAATCCTCTAACTATGGCTACACCTTC. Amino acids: CASIPLRTESSNYGYTF.

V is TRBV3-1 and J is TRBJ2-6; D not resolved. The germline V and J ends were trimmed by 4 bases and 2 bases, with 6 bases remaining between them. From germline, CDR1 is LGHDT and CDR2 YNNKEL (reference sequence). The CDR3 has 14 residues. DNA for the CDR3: TGTGCCAGCAGCCCCAGGACTGGGGCCAACGTCCTGACTTTC. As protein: CASSPRTGANVLTF.

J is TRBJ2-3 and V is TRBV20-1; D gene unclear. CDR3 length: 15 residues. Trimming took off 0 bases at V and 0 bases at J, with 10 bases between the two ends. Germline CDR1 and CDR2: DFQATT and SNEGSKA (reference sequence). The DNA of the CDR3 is TGCAGTGCTAGAGATTTGGCCGATAGCACAGATACGCAGTATTTT. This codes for CSARDLADSTDTQYF.

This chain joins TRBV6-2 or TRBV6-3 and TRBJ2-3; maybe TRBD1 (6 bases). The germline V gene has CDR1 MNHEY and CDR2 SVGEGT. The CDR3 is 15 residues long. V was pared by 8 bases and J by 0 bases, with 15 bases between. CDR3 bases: TGTGCCAGCCAGAAACAGGGCTTCAGCACAGATACGCAGTATTTT. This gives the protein CASQKQGFSTDTQYF.

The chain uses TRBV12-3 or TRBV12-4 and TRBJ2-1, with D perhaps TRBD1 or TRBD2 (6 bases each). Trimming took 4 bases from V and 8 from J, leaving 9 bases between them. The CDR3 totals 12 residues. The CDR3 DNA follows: TGTGCCAGCAGTTGGGGGGCACATGAGCAGTTCTTC. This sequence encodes CASSWGAHEQFF.

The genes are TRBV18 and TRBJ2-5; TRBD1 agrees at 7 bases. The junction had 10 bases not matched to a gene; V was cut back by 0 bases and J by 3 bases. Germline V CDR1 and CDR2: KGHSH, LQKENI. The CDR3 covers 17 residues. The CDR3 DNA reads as TGTGCCAGCTCACCACCGAGGGAAGACAGGGTCGAAGAGACCCAGTACTTC. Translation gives CASSPPREDRVEETQYF.

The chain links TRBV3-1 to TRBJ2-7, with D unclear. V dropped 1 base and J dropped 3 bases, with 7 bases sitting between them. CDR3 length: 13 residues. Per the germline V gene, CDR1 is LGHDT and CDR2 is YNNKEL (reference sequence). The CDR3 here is CASSQGSIYEQYF. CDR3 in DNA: TGTGCCAGCAGCCAAGGTTCGATCTACGAGCAGTACTTC.

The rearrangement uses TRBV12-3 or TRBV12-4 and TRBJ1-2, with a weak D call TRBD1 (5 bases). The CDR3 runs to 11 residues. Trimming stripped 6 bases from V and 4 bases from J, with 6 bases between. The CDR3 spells CASRGPYGYTF. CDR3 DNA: TGTGCCAGCAGGGGACCCTATGGCTACACCTTC.

The CDR3 DNA is TGCAGTGCTCATAGGACAGACAATGAGCAGTTCTTC. Its protein product is CSAHRTDNEQFF. The chain has TRBV20-1 and TRBJ2-1; D perhaps matches TRBD1 (6 bases). V lost 5 bases and J lost 5, with 10 bases in between. CDR1 DFQATT and CDR2 SNEGSKA come from the germline V gene (reference sequence). The CDR3 totals 12 residues.

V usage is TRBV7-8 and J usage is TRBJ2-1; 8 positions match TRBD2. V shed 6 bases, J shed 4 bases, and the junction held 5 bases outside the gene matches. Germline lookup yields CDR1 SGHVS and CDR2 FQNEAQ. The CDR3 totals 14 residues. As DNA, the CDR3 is TGTGCCAGCAGAATTACTAGCGGTTACAATGAGCAGTTCTTC. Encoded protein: CASRITSGYNEQFF. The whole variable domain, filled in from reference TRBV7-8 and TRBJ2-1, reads GAGVSQSPRYKVAKRGQDVALRCDPISGHVSLFWYQQALGQGPEFLTYFQNEAQLDKSGLPSDRFFAERPEGSVSTLKIQRTQQEDSAVYLCASRITSGYNEQFFGPGTRLTVL.

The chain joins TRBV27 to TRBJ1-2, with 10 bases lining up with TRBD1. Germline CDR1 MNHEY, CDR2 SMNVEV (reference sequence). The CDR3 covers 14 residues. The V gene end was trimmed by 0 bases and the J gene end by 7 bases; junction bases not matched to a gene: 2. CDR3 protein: CASSLSGQGPGYTF. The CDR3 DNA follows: TGTGCCAGCAGTTTATCGGGACAGGGGCCTGGCTACACCTTC.

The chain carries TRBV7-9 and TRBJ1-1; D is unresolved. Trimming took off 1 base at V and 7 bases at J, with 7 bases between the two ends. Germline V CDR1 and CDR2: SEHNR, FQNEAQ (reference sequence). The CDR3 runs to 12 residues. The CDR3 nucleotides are TGTGCCAGCAGCTTAGGTGGCAATGAAGCTTTCTTT. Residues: CASSLGGNEAFF.